The rows below give T cell receptor beta chains drawn from one sample of a study of blood T cell repertoires in COVID-19. The repertoire was sequenced with immunoSEQ multiplex PCR; TCRdb's copy has only in-frame clones and lacks some. The sample includes tens of thousands of clones, around 74% of them seen just once. Material for sequencing was peripheral blood. The receptors were gathered from a woman older than 75 with acute or convalescent COVID-19. The CDR3 runs from the conserved cysteine through the conserved F or W.

V,J,CDR3
TRBV9,TRBJ2-3,CASSGPGQSTDTQYF
TRBV21-1,TRBJ2-1,CASSKVLLAGPSYNEQFF
TRBV15,TRBJ2-1,CATSREVAGLNEQFF
TRBV5-1,TRBJ2-2,CASSRDRWNTGELFF
TRBV28,TRBJ1-1,CASTPGGGTEAFF
TRBV5-1,TRBJ2-3,CASSVGQAQLSDTQYF
TRBV30,TRBJ1-4,CAYRGSEKLFF
TRBV6-4,TRBJ1-6,CASSDSRGGNSPLHF
TRBV4-2,TRBJ2-1,CASSQDRRSRLEEQFF
TRBV27,TRBJ1-5,CASSPYRGRGDQPQHF
TRBV5-1,TRBJ2-5,CASSFESGRAWETQYF
TRBV4-1,TRBJ1-1,CASSRRQGDTEAFF
TRBV28,TRBJ2-1,CASSSLTTSGDGDEQFF
TRBV19,TRBJ1-1,CASTPPGGNTEAFF
TRBV2,TRBJ2-7,CASRRGTSGNYEQYF
TRBV2,TRBJ1-5,CASSWSQNNRPQHF
TRBV18,TRBJ2-3,CASSPTSGVSTDTQYF
TRBV28,TRBJ1-2,CASSSTGEGGYTF
TRBV30,TRBJ1-6,CAWKSSYNSPLHF
TRBV7-2,TRBJ1-5,CASSLVGSRNQPQHF
TRBV28,TRBJ2-1,CASSLVALREQFF
TRBV5-1,TRBJ2-3,CASTGGRVLADTQYF
TRBV15,TRBJ2-3,CATSRRSGGPGDTQYF
TRBV12-5,TRBJ2-7,CASGLVGTGPHEQYF
TRBV19,TRBJ1-2,CASCQGQDSFYGYTF
TRBV7-3,TRBJ2-3,CASSLIGGYSSGTDTQYF
TRBV10-3,TRBJ2-5,CAIRTGETQYF
TRBV6-1,TRBJ1-4,CASSEALPRSGYGLFF
TRBV28,TRBJ1-2,CATVIRDRDGYTF
TRBV3-1/TRBV3-2,TRBJ1-5,CASSTEHLWHHQPQHF
TRBV27,TRBJ1-5,CASSSRTRGRGNQPQHF
TRBV10-3,TRBJ2-1,CAITRTSGVNEQFF
TRBV6-1,TRBJ1-5,CASSERLGAGDQPQHF
TRBV5-1,TRBJ2-1,CASSGATSGSNEQFF
TRBV5-5,TRBJ2-4,CASSLAKGTGFGGNIQYF
TRBV18,TRBJ2-1,CASSPFTSGRAGYNEQFF
TRBV30,TRBJ1-5,CAWTRGGNQPQHF
TRBV25-1,TRBJ2-3,CASNRQGFTDTQYF
TRBV30,TRBJ2-7,CAWMLDRGHYEQYF
TRBV19,TRBJ2-1,CASSPRLAEQFF